These 13 T cell receptor beta chains were sequenced from one sample in a study of blood T cell repertoires in COVID-19. TCRdb keeps only in-frame clones here, not all; method: immunoSEQ multiplex PCR. This sample has about 210,000 clones, with 83% found just once. What was sequenced was peripheral blood. Every receptor here comes from a woman in her forties or fifties with acute or convalescent COVID-19.

This chain connects TRBV4-2 to TRBJ2-4; D might be TRBD2 (5 bases). The CDR3 has 16 residues. V lost 4 bases and J 2 bases, leaving 15 bases between the germline ends. Germline V gene lookup returns CDR1 LGHNA and CDR2 YNFKEQ. The CDR3 bases are TGTGCCAGCAGCCCGCCTAACGGGGTGTCCAAAAACATTCAGTACTTC. Its translation: CASSPPNGVSKNIQYF.

The CDR3 nucleotides read TGTGCTAGTGGTTCCCTTTCTAGAGAGGCCTACGAGCAGTACTTC. Residues: CASGSLSREAYEQYF. The rearrangement joins TRBV12-5 to TRBJ2-7; D remains unclear. Trimming took off 4 bases at V and 2 bases at J, with 15 bases between the two ends. Germline CDR1 and CDR2: LGHNT and FRNRAP. The CDR3 contains 15 residues.

This clone was seen a few times. The V call is TRBV30, the J call TRBJ1-1, with no clear D. The V gene's germline CDR1 is GTSNPN and CDR2 SVGIG (reference sequence). V shed 2 bases and J shed 4 bases, with 17 bases lying between them. There are 15 residues in the CDR3. This CDR3 reads CAWSWAGTGSTEAFF. The CDR3 DNA reads TGTGCCTGGAGTTGGGCAGGCACGGGGAGCACTGAAGCTTTCTTT.

The chain combines TRBV9 with TRBJ2-3; D is uncertain. Germline assignment: CDR1 SGDLS and CDR2 YYNGEE. The CDR3 is made up of 14 amino acids. Trimming cost V 1 base and J 0 bases, with 6 bases left between them. CDR3 nucleotides: TGTGCCAGCAGCGTACTATTTAGCACAGATACGCAGTATTTT. Protein product: CASSVLFSTDTQYF.

Details on this clone: Mismatch with germline at one junction end may stem from a read error. CDR3 in DNA: TGTGCCAGCAGCCTAGACAGGCTATCTGGAAACACCATATATTTT. Protein: CASSLDRLSGNTIYF. The chain couples TRBV11-2 to TRBJ1-3; the D gene is possibly TRBD1 (6 bases). The CDR3 loop spans 15 amino acids. Germline CDR1 is SGHAT and CDR2 is FQNNGV.

The V gene is TRBV3-1 (or the pseudogene TRBV3-2), the J gene TRBJ2-7; 10 positions match TRBD1. Trimming cost V 4 bases and J 2 bases; bases outside gene matches: 5. Germline V gene data show CDR1 as LGHDT and CDR2 as YNNKEL (reference sequence). This CDR3 contains 15 residues. CDR3 sequence: CASSRGTGAPYEQYF. CDR3 nucleotide sequence: TGTGCCAGCAGCCGCGGGACAGGGGCCCCCTACGAGCAGTACTTC.

This clone was counted a few times. This chain links TRBV25-1 with TRBJ1-1, with D unresolved. Deletions cut 7 bases from V and 2 bases from J, with 11 bases between. This CDR3 comprises 13 residues. The V gene's germline CDR1 is MGHDK and CDR2 SYGVNS. CDR3 region: CASTRTGNTEAFF. The CDR3 coding sequence is TGTGCCAGCACCCGGACGGGAAACACTGAAGCTTTCTTT.

V is TRBV18 and J is TRBJ2-5; a weak D match, TRBD1 (5 bases). V shed 4 bases and J shed 3 bases, with 12 bases lying between them. Per germline, CDR1 KGHSH and CDR2 LQKENI. The length of the CDR3 is 14 residues. The CDR3 bases are TGTGCCAGCTCACTAGGGGCCAGCAAAGAGACCCAGTACTTC. It translates to CASSLGASKETQYF.

This clone has only one observation. This chain joins TRBV7-3 and TRBJ2-5, with D perhaps TRBD2 (6 bases). Germline V gene lookup returns CDR1 SGHTA and CDR2 FQGTGA. The CDR3 contains 12 residues. The ends were cut back, 5 bases at V and 10 bases at J, with 14 bases in the middle. The CDR3 DNA reads as TGTGCCAGCAGCGTCCCCGGGGGTGACCAGTACTTC. This codes for CASSVPGGDQYF.

The rearrangement joins TRBV24-1 to TRBJ2-7; 13 nucleotides align to TRBD2. CDR1 and CDR2 from the germline V gene are KGHDR and SFDVKD. V was pared by 2 bases and J by 4 bases, with 4 bases of the junction left unmatched. The CDR3 runs to 16 residues. CDR3 in amino acids: CATSDSGTSGMYEQYF. CDR3 bases: TGTGCCACCAGTGATTCGGGGACTAGCGGGATGTACGAGCAGTACTTC.

The rearrangement links TRBV29-1 to TRBJ1-1; a possible D gene is TRBD1 (5 bases). This CDR3 is 11 amino acids long. Germline V lookup: CDR1 SQVTM, CDR2 ANQGSEA. Trimming pared 7 bases from V and 3 bases from J, leaving 9 bases between. In DNA form, the CDR3 reads TGCAGCGCCGACAGTTACACTGAAGCTTTCTTT. Its translation is CSADSYTEAFF.

This clone is a singleton in its sample. Other DNA sequences in this specimen translate into the identical CDR3. V gene TRBV2 combines with J gene TRBJ1-2; D unresolved. V dropped 2 bases and J dropped 5 bases, with 9 bases sitting between them. Germline values: CDR1 SNHLY, CDR2 FYNNEI. The CDR3 covers 13 residues. The CDR3 is CASSERQVYGYTF. The CDR3 DNA reads as TGTGCCAGCAGTGAACGCCAGGTATATGGCTACACCTTC.

To note about this clone: Germline is not matched at one junction end, which may reflect a read error. Other DNA sequences in this specimen translate into the identical CDR3. The rearrangement joins TRBV4-2 to TRBJ2-7; 7 bases are shared with TRBD2. This CDR3 is built from 15 residues. Germline CDR1 is LGHNA and CDR2 is YNFKEQ. DNA for the CDR3: TGTGCTAGCAGCCAAGATCGCGGGAGCTCCTACGAGCAGTACTTC. Its protein product is CASSQDRGSSYEQYF.